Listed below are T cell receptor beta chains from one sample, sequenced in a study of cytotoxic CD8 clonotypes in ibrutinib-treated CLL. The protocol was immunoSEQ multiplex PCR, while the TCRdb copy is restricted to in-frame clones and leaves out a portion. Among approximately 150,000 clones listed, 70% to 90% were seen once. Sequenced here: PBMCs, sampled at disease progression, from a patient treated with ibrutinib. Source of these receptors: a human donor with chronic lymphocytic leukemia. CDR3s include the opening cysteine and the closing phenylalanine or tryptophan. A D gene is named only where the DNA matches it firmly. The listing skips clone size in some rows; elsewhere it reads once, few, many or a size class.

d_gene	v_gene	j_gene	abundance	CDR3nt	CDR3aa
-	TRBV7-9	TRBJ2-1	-	TGTGCCAGCAGCTTACTCGGTCAAGAGCAGTTCTTC	CASSLLGQEQFF
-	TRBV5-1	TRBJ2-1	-	TGCGCCAGCAGCTTGAGTCCCAACAATGAGCAGTTCTTC	CASSLSPNNEQFF
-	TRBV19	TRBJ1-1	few	TGTGCCAGTAGGGGGGAGAGCACTGAAGCTTTCTTT	CASRGESTEAFF
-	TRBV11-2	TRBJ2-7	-	TGTGCCAGCAGCTGGGGGACTTTAAGGGAACCCGAGCAGTACTTC	CASSWGTLREPEQYF
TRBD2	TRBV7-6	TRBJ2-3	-	TGTGCCAGCAGCTTAGGGACTAGCGGGAGAACAGATACGCAGTATTTT	CASSLGTSGRTDTQYF
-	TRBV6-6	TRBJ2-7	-	TGTGCCAGCAGTTCTATGCGTATCTCCTACGAGCAGTACTTC	CASSSMRISYEQYF
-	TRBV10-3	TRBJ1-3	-	TGTGCCATCAGGCCCGGGGGGGTAGCGAACGGAAACACCATATATTTT	CAIRPGGVANGNTIYF
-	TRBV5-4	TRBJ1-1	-	TGTGCCAGCAGCCATCATAGCCGGACCACTGAAGCTTTCTTT	CASSHHSRTTEAFF
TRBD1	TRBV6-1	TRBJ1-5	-	TGTGCCAGCAGCTCCGGGACAGGGGAAAATCAGCCCCAGCATTTT	CASSSGTGENQPQHF
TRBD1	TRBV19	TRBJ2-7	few	TGTGCCAGTAGGGACAGGGGGTTGTACGAGCAGTACTTC	CASRDRGLYEQYF
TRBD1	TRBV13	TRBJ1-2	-	TGTGCCAGCAGCTTAGGTCGGGACAGGGTCTATGGCTACACCTTC	CASSLGRDRVYGYTF
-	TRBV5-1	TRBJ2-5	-	TGCGCCAGCAGCGTGGACAGCCCCCAAGAGACCCAGTACTTC	CASSVDSPQETQYF
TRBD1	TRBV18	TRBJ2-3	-	TGTGCCAGCTCAACTGGACAGGGCGCAGATACGCAGTATTTT	CASSTGQGADTQYF
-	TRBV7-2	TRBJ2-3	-	TGTGCCAGCAGCTGGACGGACAAGGGGGGCACAGATACGCAGTATTTT	CASSWTDKGGTDTQYF
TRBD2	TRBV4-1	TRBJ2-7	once	TGCGCCAGCAGCCTCCTGAGCACTAGCGGATTCTACGAGCAGTACTTC	CASSLLSTSGFYEQYF
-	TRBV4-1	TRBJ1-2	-	TGCGCCAGCAGCCAAGAGGCCGGGACGAACTATGGCTACACCTTC	CASSQEAGTNYGYTF
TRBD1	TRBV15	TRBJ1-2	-	TGTGCCACCAGCAGAGATGACAGGGAAAACTATGGCTACACCTTC	CATSRDDRENYGYTF
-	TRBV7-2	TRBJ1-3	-	TGTGCCAGCAGCTCCCAGGCAACCTACTCTGGAAACACCATATATTTT	CASSSQATYSGNTIYF
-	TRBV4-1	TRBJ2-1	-	TGCGCCAGCAGCCAAGGGGAATGGACGGGATTAATTGAGCAGTTCTTC	CASSQGEWTGLIEQFF
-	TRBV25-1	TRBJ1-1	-	TGTGCCAGCAGCCTTCATCCCACTGAAGCTTTCTTT	CASSLHPTEAFF
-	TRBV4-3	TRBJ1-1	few	TGCGCCAGCAGCCAAGAATATGCGGTAATGAACACTGAAGCTTTCTTT	CASSQEYAVMNTEAFF
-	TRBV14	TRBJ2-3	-	TGTGCCAGCAGCCAAGGCCTCCTGGGGGATACGCAGTATTTT	CASSQGLLGDTQYF
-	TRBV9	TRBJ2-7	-	TGTGCCAGCAGCGGGTGGGACGCCGTGGGGGGCGAGCAGTACTTC	CASSGWDAVGGEQYF
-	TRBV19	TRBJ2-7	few	TGTGCCAGTAGTCCCAACCGGAGAGCCGACGAGCAGTACTTC	CASSPNRRADEQYF